A single sample gave rise to the 2 T cell receptor beta chains below, sequenced in a study of shared clonotypes between healthy human individuals. Data came from immunoSEQ multiplex PCR; TCRdb stores just in-frame clones and leaves some out. The sample holds about 480,000 clones, around 74% seen once. The sequenced sample consisted of PBMCs. These receptors were taken from a woman aged 40 to 50 in good health. Some clones in this sample may be carry-over from other donors' samples.

The chain uses TRBV7-2 and TRBJ1-2, with TRBD1 matching over 7 bases. CDR1 is SGHTA, CDR2 FQGNSA, per germline. The ends lost 5 bases at V and 4 bases at J; junction bases unmatched: 7. The CDR3 sequence is 14 residues long. The CDR3 is CASSPSGTVYGYTF. The DNA for the CDR3 is TGTGCCAGCAGCCCCTCCGGGACAGTCTATGGCTACACCTTC. The variable domain in full, completed from reference TRBV7-2 and TRBJ1-2, reads GAGVSQSPSNKVTEKGKDVELRCDPISGHTALYWYRQSLGQGLEFLIYFQGNSAPDKSGLPSDRFSAERTGGSVSTLTIQRTQQEDSAVYLCASSPSGTVYGYTFGSGTRLTVV.

The V and J genes are TRBV2 and TRBJ2-5; D is undetermined. This CDR3 has 15 amino acids. The V gene lost 6 bases and the J gene lost 0 bases, with 14 bases spanning the gap. Germline lookup yields CDR1 SNHLY and CDR2 FYNNEI. The CDR3 loop reads CASSGWGFDQETQYF. The DNA of the CDR3 is TGTGCCAGCAGCGGCTGGGGTTTTGACCAAGAGACCCAGTACTTC.